The 18 T cell receptor beta chains presented below share a single source sample, sequenced in a study of OX40 agonist ivuxolimab in advanced cancers. Library preparation was by the immunoSEQ multiplex PCR assay. In its TCRdb copy, this immuneACCESS table keeps in-frame sequences only and misses some clones. Where compared with another copy, unresolved V genes explain less than half of these, and the others have no known cause. This sample has roughly 25,000 clones in its table, and about 76% of those were observed once. The ten largest clonotypes hold less than 15% of the sample. Sequencing was performed on CD4+ or CD8+ T cells sorted from blood, taken in a trial of the OX40 agonist ivuxolimab. These receptors were obtained from an adult with an advanced solid tumor such as melanoma, head and neck, liver or kidney cancer.

The chain uses TRBV11-2 and TRBJ1-5; 8 bases align to TRBD1. Germline values: CDR1 SGHAT, CDR2 FQNNGV. The CDR3 covers 14 residues. The V gene end was trimmed by 1 base and the J gene end by 4 bases; junction bases not matched to a gene: 0. CDR3 DNA: TGTGCCAGCAGCTTAGGACAGGGGAATCAGCCCCAGCATTTT. Encoded protein: CASSLGQGNQPQHF.

The chain uses TRBV5-6 and TRBJ2-7; tentatively, D is TRBD1 or TRBD2 (5 bases each). CDR1 SGHDT and CDR2 YYEEEE come from the germline V gene. V was trimmed by 2 bases and J by 6 bases, leaving 15 bases between them. The CDR3 contains 14 residues. The CDR3: CASSFAGTSIEQYF. The CDR3 DNA follows: TGTGCCAGCAGCTTTGCCGGGACCTCGATCGAGCAGTACTTC. Variable domain in full (rest from reference TRBV5-6 and TRBJ2-7): DAGVTQSPTHLIKTRGQQVTLRCSPKSGHDTVSWYQQALGQGPQFIFQYYEEEERQRGNFPDRFSGHQFPNYSSELNVNALLLGDSALYLCASSFAGTSIEQYFGPGTRLTVT.

This clone was counted once. The V gene is TRBV10-3, the J gene TRBJ1-6; D possibly corresponds to TRBD1 (6 bases). The V gene lost 1 base and the J gene lost 4 bases, with 14 bases spanning the gap. Germline V gives CDR1 ENHRY, CDR2 SYGVKD. CDR3 length: 17 residues. CDR3 sequence reads: CAISELGTGLYNSPLHF. The DNA of the CDR3 is TGTGCCATCAGTGAGTTAGGAACAGGGTTATATAATTCACCCCTCCACTTT.

The V and J genes are TRBV4-1 and TRBJ2-7; TRBD2 aligns across 13 bases. The CDR3 totals 14 residues. V trimming: 6 bases; J trimming: 5 bases; junction bases outside the gene matches: 4. CDR1 is MGHRA, CDR2 YSYEKL, per germline. Here the CDR3 reads CASSRTSGGHEQYF. CDR3 DNA: TGCGCCAGCAGTCGGACTAGCGGGGGCCACGAGCAGTACTTC.

The count of this clone is one. The chain couples TRBV9 to TRBJ2-1; no definite D call. CDR1 SGDLS and CDR2 YYNGEE come from the germline V gene. Trimming stripped 9 bases from V and 13 bases from J, with 23 bases between. This CDR3 region has 13 residues. The CDR3 loop reads CATATGSLDPQFF. CDR3 nucleotide sequence: TGTGCCACCGCCACCGGATCCCTCGACCCTCAGTTCTTC.

The chain uses TRBV28 and TRBJ2-7; no firm D call. This CDR3 has 13 amino acids. Germline CDR1 is MDHEN and CDR2 is SYDVKM. Trimming pared 7 bases from V and 11 bases from J, leaving 21 bases between. CDR3: CASTGSAVRVEYF. DNA of the CDR3: TGTGCCAGCACCGGGTCGGCGGTACGGGTGGAGTACTTC.

The V and J genes are TRBV7-7 and TRBJ2-5, with 8 bases that match TRBD1. The germline CDR1 and CDR2 sequences are SSHAT and FNYEAQ (reference sequence). The CDR3 totals 16 residues. The ends lost 4 bases at V and 2 bases at J; junction bases unmatched: 9. The CDR3 spells CASSSGGRDRQETQYF. The CDR3 DNA sequence: TGTGCCAGCAGCTCCGGGGGCCGGGACAGGCAAGAGACCCAGTACTTC.

The chain employs TRBV7-6 and TRBJ2-1; D gene ambiguous. Trimming left V 4 bases short and J 6 bases short, with 16 bases between. Germline-derived CDR1 and CDR2 are SGHVS and FNYEAQ. The CDR3 has 15 residues. DNA of the CDR3: TGTGCCAGCAGCTCGGCCCTACGAACCTTCAATGAGCAGTTCTTC. Translating gives CASSSALRTFNEQFF.

This sequence joins TRBV5-4 and TRBJ1-2; weak D call: TRBD1 (6 bases). V lost 4 bases, J lost 1 base, and 14 bases lay in between. The CDR3 extends over 15 amino acids. Germline CDR1 and CDR2: SGHNT and YYREEE (reference sequence). The CDR3, as DNA: TGTGCCAGCAGCATCCGGACAGATTTTAACTATGGCTACACCTTC. This translates into CASSIRTDFNYGYTF.

The rearrangement joins TRBV7-9 to TRBJ1-5, with D hard to call. The CDR3 loop spans 12 amino acids. Trimming removed 5 bases from V and 11 bases from J, with 13 bases in between. Germline lookup yields CDR1 SEHNR and CDR2 FQNEAQ (reference sequence). The CDR3 spells CASSELGGAQHF. For the CDR3, the DNA is TGTGCCAGCAGCGAGCTTGGTGGGGCCCAGCATTTT.

The chain employs TRBV15 and TRBJ2-7; D might be TRBD1 (5 bases). The CDR3 extends over 14 amino acids. CDR1 is LNHNV and CDR2 is YYDKDF in the germline V gene (reference sequence). Trimming cost V 0 bases and J 7 bases, with 13 bases left between them. Written as DNA, the CDR3 is TGTGCCACCAGCAGAGATCAGGGTCAAGAAGAGCAGTACTTC. Residues: CATSRDQGQEEQYF.

This chain links TRBV5-6 with TRBJ1-2, with no clear D. Germline V CDR1 and CDR2: SGHDT, YYEEEE. V lost 0 bases and J lost 8, with 14 bases in between. The CDR3 is 14 residues long. The CDR3 coding sequence is TGTGCCAGCAGCTTGGAAAGCCGCTGGGAGGGCTACACCTTC. This sequence encodes CASSLESRWEGYTF.

The rearrangement uses TRBV7-6 and TRBJ2-5; TRBD2 agrees at 13 bases. The V gene end was trimmed by 4 bases and the J gene end by 5 bases; junction bases not matched to a gene: 13. This CDR3 has 18 residues. The germline V gene has CDR1 SGHVS and CDR2 FNYEAQ. CDR3 sequence: CASSSMTSGGRVGETQYF. In DNA form, the CDR3 reads TGTGCCAGCAGCTCCATGACTAGCGGGGGGCGGGTCGGCGAGACCCAGTACTTC.

For the CDR3, the DNA is TGCGCCAGCAGCCTTTCCGGAGGACACACAGATACGCAGTATTTT. It is translated as CASSLSGGHTDTQYF. V usage is TRBV4-1 and J usage is TRBJ2-3, with D tentatively TRBD1 or TRBD2 (5 bases each). This CDR3 is built from 15 residues. Deletions cut 4 bases from V and 2 bases from J, with 13 bases between. Germline V gives CDR1 MGHRA, CDR2 YSYEKL.

This clone was seen more than once but under ten times. The V gene is TRBV9, the J gene TRBJ1-5; D ambiguous. Germline V gene sequence: CDR1 SGDLS, CDR2 YYNGEE. The CDR3 contains 13 residues. V was trimmed by 0 bases and J by 3 bases, leaving 4 bases between them. CDR3 loop: CASSVGLNQPQHF. In DNA, the CDR3 is TGTGCCAGCAGCGTAGGGCTCAATCAGCCCCAGCATTTT.

The chain links TRBV5-4 to TRBJ2-7, with 9 positions matching TRBD1. Trimming removed 5 bases from V and 7 bases from J; junction bases left unmatched: 16. Per the germline V gene, CDR1 is SGHNT and CDR2 is YYREEE (reference sequence). CDR3 length equals 16 residues. The CDR3 loop reads CASRDGTGPRFWEQYF. CDR3 sequence (DNA): TGTGCCAGCAGGGACGGGACAGGGCCCCGTTTTTGGGAGCAGTACTTC.

The chain has TRBV4-2 and TRBJ1-5, with D perhaps TRBD1 (5 bases). The germline V gene encodes CDR1 LGHNA and CDR2 YNFKEQ. This CDR3 contains 16 residues. The V and J ends lost 4 bases and 2 bases respectively, with 15 bases between them. The CDR3 bases are TGTGCCAGCAGCCCCGCTGGGGGGGAAGGCAATCAGCCCCAGCATTTT. Protein: CASSPAGGEGNQPQHF.

This chain joins TRBV19 and TRBJ1-2, with 10 bases identical to TRBD1. The germline gives CDR1 LNHDA, CDR2 SQIVND (reference sequence). Trimming took 8 bases from V and 8 from J; bases not matched to a gene: 8. This CDR3 comprises 13 residues. The CDR3 region is CASRSGQGSGYTF. The CDR3 nucleotides are TGTGCCAGTCGATCGGGACAGGGGAGCGGCTACACCTTC.